This T cell receptor (beta chain) was sequenced during a study of OX40 agonist ivuxolimab in advanced cancers. Study in general: As their treatment, patients were administered ivuxolimab, an agonistic anti-OX40 (CD134) antibody. Three patients got partial responses; one had hepatocellular carcinoma and two had cutaneous melanoma.

No patient had autoimmune disease or received systemic immunosuppression. Sampling times: baseline, cycle 4 day 1, cycle 7 day 1. Germline lookup yields CDR1 SGHNT and CDR2 YENEEA. With 3 bases clipped from V and 1 base from J, the junction kept 8 bases outside the gene matches. The CDR3 length is 16 residues. The protocol was immunoSEQ multiplex PCR, while the TCRdb copy is restricted to in-frame clones and leaves out a portion. The data hold about 70,000 clones, with around 80% observed a single time. The receptor was isolated from an adult with an advanced solid tumor such as melanoma, head and neck, liver or kidney cancer. This chain uses TRBV11-3 with TRBJ1-1; 7 bases are a match to TRBD1. The sample in question was CD4+ or CD8+ T cells sorted from blood, obtained in a trial of the OX40 agonist ivuxolimab. The CDR3 DNA reads as TGTGCCAGCAGCTTCCGTCCCGGGACAGCGAACACTGAAGCTTTCTTT. This gives the protein CASSFRPGTANTEAFF.